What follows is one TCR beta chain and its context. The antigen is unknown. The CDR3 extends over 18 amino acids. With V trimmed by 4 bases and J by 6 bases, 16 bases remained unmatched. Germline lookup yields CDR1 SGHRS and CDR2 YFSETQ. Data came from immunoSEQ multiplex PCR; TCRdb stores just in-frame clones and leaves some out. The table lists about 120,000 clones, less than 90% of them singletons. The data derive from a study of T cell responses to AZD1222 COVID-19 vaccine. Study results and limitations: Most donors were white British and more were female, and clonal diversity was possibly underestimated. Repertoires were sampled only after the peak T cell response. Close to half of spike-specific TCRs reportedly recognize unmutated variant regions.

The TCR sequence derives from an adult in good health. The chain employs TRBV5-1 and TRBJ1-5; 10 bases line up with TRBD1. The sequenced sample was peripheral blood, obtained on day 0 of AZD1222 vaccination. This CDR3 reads CASSLMPRGTGVAQPQHF. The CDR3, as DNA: TGCGCCAGCAGCCTAATGCCGAGAGGGACAGGGGTTGCTCAGCCCCAGCATTTT.